This is a list of T cell receptor beta chains from one sample in a study of beta chain features in type 1 diabetes. TCRdb keeps only in-frame clones here, not all; method: immunoSEQ multiplex PCR. There are hundreds of thousands of clones in the sample; 11% to 15% occur only once, and approximately 0.043% lies in the top ten. Source material: naive CD4+ T cells from blood. These receptors all come from a man between 18 and 29 years old with type 1 diabetes. Each CDR3 is given with its conserved first and last residue. Fields, in order: J gene, clone size, D gene, V gene, CDR3 DNA, CDR3 protein. The D gene is left open where the match is weak. Not all rows give a size; the values are once, few, many and, for expanded clones, a class.

j_call: TRBJ2-2; clone_size: .; d_call: .; v_call: TRBV5-1; cdr3_nt: TGCGCCAGCAGCCCCACCGGTGGACAGAACACCGGGGAGCTGTTTTTT; cdr3_aa: CASSPTGGQNTGELFF
j_call: TRBJ2-1; clone_size: few; d_call: .; v_call: TRBV7-2; cdr3_nt: TGTGCCAGCAGCTTAGAAGCTCTGGAGCAGTTCTTC; cdr3_aa: CASSLEALEQFF
j_call: TRBJ1-1; clone_size: .; d_call: TRBD1; v_call: TRBV5-6; cdr3_nt: TGTGCCAGCAGTTTGGGACAGATGAACACTGAAGCTTTCTTT; cdr3_aa: CASSLGQMNTEAFF
j_call: TRBJ2-1; clone_size: .; d_call: .; v_call: TRBV7-9; cdr3_nt: TGTGCCAGTGTTTTAGGAGTAGGGAATGAGCAGTTCTTC; cdr3_aa: CASVLGVGNEQFF
j_call: TRBJ1-2; clone_size: few; d_call: .; v_call: TRBV28; cdr3_nt: TGTGCCAGCAGTCTCTCCGGGCTAATGATTATGGTTGAGTATGGCTACACCTTC; cdr3_aa: CASSLSGLMIMVEYGYTF
j_call: TRBJ2-7; clone_size: .; d_call: .; v_call: TRBV7-9; cdr3_nt: TGTGCCAGCAGCTTGCAGGGGCCGACCTACGAGCAGTACTTC; cdr3_aa: CASSLQGPTYEQYF
j_call: TRBJ2-1; clone_size: .; d_call: TRBD2; v_call: TRBV11-2; cdr3_nt: TGTGCCAGCAGCCCCAAGGGCGGGGGGGCCAAGGAGTACAATGAGCAGTTCTTC; cdr3_aa: CASSPKGGGAKEYNEQFF
j_call: TRBJ2-3; clone_size: .; d_call: .; v_call: TRBV5-1; cdr3_nt: TGCGCCAGCAGCTTGGCCGCTCCCACAGATACGCAGTATTTT; cdr3_aa: CASSLAAPTDTQYF
j_call: TRBJ1-4; clone_size: few; d_call: .; v_call: TRBV5-1; cdr3_nt: TGCGCCAGCCGGGAGGTTTCAACTAATGAAAAACTGTTTTTT; cdr3_aa: CASREVSTNEKLFF
j_call: TRBJ1-1; clone_size: .; d_call: .; v_call: TRBV6-5; cdr3_nt: TGTGCCAGCATAGGGCGCTTGGGCACTGAAGCTTTCTTT; cdr3_aa: CASIGRLGTEAFF
j_call: TRBJ2-3; clone_size: few; d_call: TRBD1; v_call: TRBV9; cdr3_nt: TGTGCCAGCAGCGTAGGAGGGACAGGGAACGCAGATACGCAGTATTTT; cdr3_aa: CASSVGGTGNADTQYF
j_call: TRBJ2-3; clone_size: few; d_call: .; v_call: TRBV7-2; cdr3_nt: TGTGCCAGCACCAAACAGACGGCAGATACGCAGTATTTT; cdr3_aa: CASTKQTADTQYF
j_call: TRBJ1-2; clone_size: few; d_call: .; v_call: TRBV5-1; cdr3_nt: TGCGCCAGCAGCTTGGACAGGGTGGGCTACACCTTC; cdr3_aa: CASSLDRVGYTF
j_call: TRBJ2-5; clone_size: .; d_call: TRBD2; v_call: TRBV5-6; cdr3_nt: TGTGCCAGCAGCAAAGCGGGGGGAGAGACCCAGTACTTC; cdr3_aa: CASSKAGGETQYF
j_call: TRBJ2-3; clone_size: .; d_call: TRBD2; v_call: TRBV7-2; cdr3_nt: TGTGCCAGCAGCTCTCGGACTAGCGGCACAGATACGCAGTATTTT; cdr3_aa: CASSSRTSGTDTQYF
j_call: TRBJ1-6; clone_size: .; d_call: .; v_call: TRBV6-5; cdr3_nt: TGTGCCAGCAGTTACCAACAGGGATCACCCCTCCACTTT; cdr3_aa: CASSYQQGSPLHF
j_call: TRBJ1-5; clone_size: few; d_call: .; v_call: TRBV19; cdr3_nt: TGTGCCAGTAGCCCATTCCCGGATCAGCCCCAGCATTTT; cdr3_aa: CASSPFPDQPQHF
j_call: TRBJ2-1; clone_size: .; d_call: TRBD1; v_call: TRBV5-1; cdr3_nt: TGCGCCAGCAGTTTCATCACCGGGACAGGGTTCGATGAGCAGTTCTTC; cdr3_aa: CASSFITGTGFDEQFF
j_call: TRBJ2-1; clone_size: .; d_call: TRBD2; v_call: TRBV9; cdr3_nt: TGTGCCAGCAGCCCCGCACTAGCGGGGAATTACAATGAGCAGTTCTTC; cdr3_aa: CASSPALAGNYNEQFF
j_call: TRBJ2-1; clone_size: few; d_call: .; v_call: TRBV11-2; cdr3_nt: TGTGCCAGCAGCTTAGTGGGGGACAATGAGCAGTTCTTC; cdr3_aa: CASSLVGDNEQFF
j_call: TRBJ2-1; clone_size: few; d_call: .; v_call: TRBV19; cdr3_nt: TGTGCCAGTAGTATAGCTCAGAGGGTCAATGAGCAGTTCTTC; cdr3_aa: CASSIAQRVNEQFF
j_call: TRBJ2-3; clone_size: few; d_call: TRBD1; v_call: TRBV27; cdr3_nt: TGTGCCAGCAGTTTTGACAGGGCCACAACCGGGGATACGCAGTATTTT; cdr3_aa: CASSFDRATTGDTQYF
j_call: TRBJ2-2; clone_size: few; d_call: TRBD2; v_call: TRBV30; cdr3_nt: TGTGCCTGGAGTGCGTCGGGGGGGAGTGTGGAGCTGTTTTTT; cdr3_aa: CAWSASGGSVELFF
j_call: TRBJ2-1; clone_size: .; d_call: .; v_call: TRBV4-2; cdr3_nt: TGTGCCAGCAGCCATCCTAGGGCCAGCGGCAATGAGCAGTTCTTC; cdr3_aa: CASSHPRASGNEQFF
j_call: TRBJ2-7; clone_size: .; d_call: .; v_call: TRBV5-1; cdr3_nt: TGCGCCAGCAGACAAGCGGGTACCGATGCCTACGAGCAGTACTTC; cdr3_aa: CASRQAGTDAYEQYF
j_call: TRBJ2-5; clone_size: .; d_call: .; v_call: TRBV7-3; cdr3_nt: TGTGCCAGCAGCTTCGGAACCGGGTTGCAAGAGACCCAGTACTTC; cdr3_aa: CASSFGTGLQETQYF
j_call: TRBJ2-1; clone_size: few; d_call: .; v_call: TRBV7-8; cdr3_nt: TGTGCCAGCAGCTTCGCAGAAAGCTCCTACAATGAGCAGTTCTTC; cdr3_aa: CASSFAESSYNEQFF
j_call: TRBJ1-1; clone_size: .; d_call: .; v_call: TRBV5-1; cdr3_nt: TGCGCCAGCAAAGCTCAGGGGATTGGCACTGAAGCTTTCTTT; cdr3_aa: CASKAQGIGTEAFF
j_call: TRBJ1-4; clone_size: .; d_call: .; v_call: TRBV27; cdr3_nt: TGTGCCAGTACTACGTGGGGAGGGAATGAAAAACTGTTTTTT; cdr3_aa: CASTTWGGNEKLFF
j_call: TRBJ2-1; clone_size: .; d_call: .; v_call: TRBV18; cdr3_nt: TGTGCCAGCTCCGATTCGCTTGAGGATGAGCAGTTCTTC; cdr3_aa: CASSDSLEDEQFF
j_call: TRBJ1-1; clone_size: .; d_call: .; v_call: TRBV6-6; cdr3_nt: TGTGCCAGCAGTTACAACAGGGTCGGCACTGAAGCTTTCTTT; cdr3_aa: CASSYNRVGTEAFF
j_call: TRBJ2-2; clone_size: .; d_call: .; v_call: TRBV19; cdr3_nt: TGTGCCAGTAGTCTCAACACCGGGGAGCTGTTTTTT; cdr3_aa: CASSLNTGELFF
j_call: TRBJ2-2; clone_size: .; d_call: .; v_call: TRBV15; cdr3_nt: TGTGCCACCAGCACCAGGAACACCGGGGAGCTGTTTTTT; cdr3_aa: CATSTRNTGELFF
j_call: TRBJ2-1; clone_size: .; d_call: TRBD1; v_call: TRBV29-1; cdr3_nt: TGCAGCGTTGCGCCGGGACAGAGTACCTTCTCCTACAATGAGCAGTTCTTC; cdr3_aa: CSVAPGQSTFSYNEQFF
j_call: TRBJ1-1; clone_size: few; d_call: .; v_call: TRBV29-1; cdr3_nt: TGCAGCGTTGACCGGGCCCCACCTGGACGTGAAGCTTTCTTT; cdr3_aa: CSVDRAPPGREAFF
j_call: TRBJ2-5; clone_size: few; d_call: TRBD1; v_call: TRBV9; cdr3_nt: TGTGCCAGCAGCGTACTCCCCGGGACAGGTCAGGAGACCCAGTACTTC; cdr3_aa: CASSVLPGTGQETQYF
j_call: TRBJ2-1; clone_size: few; d_call: .; v_call: TRBV6-1; cdr3_nt: TGTGCCAGCAGTGAACCCCCCGGCGGGGCCTACAATGAGCAGTTCTTC; cdr3_aa: CASSEPPGGAYNEQFF
j_call: TRBJ2-7; clone_size: .; d_call: .; v_call: TRBV6-5; cdr3_nt: TGTGCCAGCAGCCGACAGAGTTCCTCCTACGAGCAGTACTTC; cdr3_aa: CASSRQSSSYEQYF
j_call: TRBJ2-2; clone_size: .; d_call: TRBD2; v_call: TRBV5-1; cdr3_nt: TGCGCCAGCAGCTTGGCGACTAGCGGGAGCCGCACCGGGGAGCTGTTTTTT; cdr3_aa: CASSLATSGSRTGELFF
j_call: TRBJ1-6; clone_size: .; d_call: .; v_call: TRBV28; cdr3_nt: TGTGCCAGCATAGGGACCGGGTATAATTCACCCCTCCACTTT; cdr3_aa: CASIGTGYNSPLHF
j_call: TRBJ2-7; clone_size: few; d_call: TRBD2; v_call: TRBV15; cdr3_nt: TGTGCCACCAGCCCACAGCGGGGCCCCTACGAGCAGTACTTC; cdr3_aa: CATSPQRGPYEQYF
j_call: TRBJ2-1; clone_size: few; d_call: .; v_call: TRBV18; cdr3_nt: TGTGCCAGCTCACCTATGGCGCTAGCCGAGCAGTTCTTC; cdr3_aa: CASSPMALAEQFF
j_call: TRBJ1-1; clone_size: .; d_call: TRBD1; v_call: TRBV2; cdr3_nt: TGTGCCAGTCTGCGACAGGGGGGGAGCACTGAAGCTTTCTTT; cdr3_aa: CASLRQGGSTEAFF